This T cell receptor (beta chain) was retrieved from a study of OX40 agonist ivuxolimab in advanced cancers. Study findings and constraints: Mean expanded clone counts were higher in CD8+ than CD4+ T cells. Doses of 0.1 to 3.0 mg/kg were accompanied by clonal expansion of CD4+ and CD8+ blood T cells by week 6.

This clone has just one count. Its target is unknown. The study sampled blood at baseline, cycle 4 day 1, and cycle 7 day 1. Using immunoSEQ multiplex PCR, the repertoire was profiled, and TCRdb retains in-frame clones only, with some absent. The top ten clones hold 0.72% of a sample with under 100,000 clones, more than 70% of them seen once. V dropped 0 bases and J dropped 1 base, with 13 bases sitting between them. This CDR3 contains 16 residues. Germline loops: CDR1 SGHRS, CDR2 YFSETQ. This chain joins TRBV5-1 and TRBJ1-2; D call uncertain. This TCR came from an adult with an advanced solid tumor such as melanoma, head and neck, liver or kidney cancer. This material consisted of CD4+ or CD8+ T cells sorted from blood, taken in a trial of the OX40 agonist ivuxolimab. The CDR3 DNA sequence: TGCGCCAGCAGCTTGGCCGGGCTAACTGTTAACTATGGCTACACCTTC. This codes for CASSLAGLTVNYGYTF.